The entry below gives a single TCR beta chain sequence along with its context. The target antigen is unknown. Trimming removed 7 bases from V and 6 bases from J, with 20 bases in between. The CDR3 is made up of 14 amino acids. Germline loops: CDR1 SQVTM, CDR2 ANQGSEA. Investigators isolated RNA and reverse transcribed it into cDNA to act as the sequencing template. This table comes from immunoSEQ multiplex PCR, and its TCRdb copy is limited to in-frame clones, with some not included. The data contain 150,000 to 200,000 clones, less than 70% of them singletons. The sample originates from a study of CD8+ T cells in alopecia areata. The treatment was: oral pan-JAK inhibitor, 5-10 mg twice daily. Study outcomes and limitations: Many expanded lesional clones persisted in scalp and blood during tofacitinib treatment.

The sample in question was CD4+ T cells sorted from blood, obtained at approximately week 50, from a patient treated with tofacitinib. The chain couples TRBV29-1 to TRBJ2-3, with D perhaps given as TRBD1 or TRBD2 (5 bases each). This receptor was taken from a human donor with alopecia areata. The CDR3 protein is CSGDLVDEGDTQYF. As DNA, the CDR3 is TGCAGCGGGGATTTAGTCGACGAGGGGGATACGCAGTATTTT.